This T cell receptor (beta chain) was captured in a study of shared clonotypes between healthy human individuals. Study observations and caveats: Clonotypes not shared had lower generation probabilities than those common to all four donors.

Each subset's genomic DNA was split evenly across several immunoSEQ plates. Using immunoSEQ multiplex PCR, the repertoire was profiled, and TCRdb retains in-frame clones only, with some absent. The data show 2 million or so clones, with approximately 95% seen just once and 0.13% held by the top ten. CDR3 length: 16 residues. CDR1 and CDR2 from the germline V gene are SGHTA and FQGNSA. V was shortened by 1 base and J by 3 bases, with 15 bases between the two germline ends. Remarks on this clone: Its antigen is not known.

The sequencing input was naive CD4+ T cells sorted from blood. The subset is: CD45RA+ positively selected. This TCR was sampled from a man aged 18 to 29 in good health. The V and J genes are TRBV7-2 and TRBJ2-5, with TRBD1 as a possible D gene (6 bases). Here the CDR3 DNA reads TGTGCCAGCAGCTTAGGGTCAGGGGCGGGTGAAGAGACCCAGTACTTC. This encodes CASSLGSGAGEETQYF.